This record covers a single TCR beta chain. Its antigen is not known. CDR3 length: 17 amino acids. V lost 5 bases and J 6 bases, leaving 20 bases between the germline ends. The germline V gene encodes CDR1 SEHNR and CDR2 FQNEAQ (reference sequence). Some clones are missing from TCRdb's copy, which holds only in-frame ones; the method was immunoSEQ multiplex PCR. The sample has some 24,000 clones, approximately 86% seen once. The data originate from a study of T cell responses to AZD1222 COVID-19 vaccine. Doses given second, at about 4 or about 12 weeks, were pooled. Study-wide results and caveats: Once two AZD1222 doses were given, Spike-specific TCR breadth and depth went up. There were repertoire samples only from the period after the peak T cell response. Clonal diversity was possibly underestimated; the donors were predominantly white British and more often female.

Here the sequenced sample was peripheral blood, taken 28 days after the second AZD1222 dose. The J gene is TRBJ1-6, the V gene TRBV7-9; tentatively, D is TRBD1 (5 bases). The sequence was obtained from an adult who received the AZD1222 COVID-19 vaccine. In nucleotides, the CDR3 is TGTGCCAGCAGCAACCAGGGTGGCGAAGGCTCTAATTCACCCCTCCACTTT. Amino acids: CASSNQGGEGSNSPLHF.